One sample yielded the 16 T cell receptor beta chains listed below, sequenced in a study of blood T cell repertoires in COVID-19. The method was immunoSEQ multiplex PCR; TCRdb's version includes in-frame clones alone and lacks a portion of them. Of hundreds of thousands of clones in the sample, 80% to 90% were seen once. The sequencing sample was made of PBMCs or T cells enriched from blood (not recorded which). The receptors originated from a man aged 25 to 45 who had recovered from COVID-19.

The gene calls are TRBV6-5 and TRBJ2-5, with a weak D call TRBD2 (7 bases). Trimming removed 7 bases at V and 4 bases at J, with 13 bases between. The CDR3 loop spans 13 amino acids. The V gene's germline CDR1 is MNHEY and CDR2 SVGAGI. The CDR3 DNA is TGTGCCAGCACCAAGAGGGGGGGAGAGACCCAGTACTTC. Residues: CASTKRGGETQYF.

The CDR3 protein is CASSIGEGWSNEKLFF. The CDR3 region has the DNA TGTGCCAGCAGCATAGGGGAGGGCTGGTCTAATGAAAAACTGTTTTTT. J is TRBJ1-4 and V is TRBV7-9; D possibly corresponds to TRBD1 (5 bases). Germline V gene sequence: CDR1 SEHNR, CDR2 FQNEAQ (reference sequence). The length of the CDR3 is 16 residues. Trimming left V 5 bases short and J 3 bases short, with 16 bases between.

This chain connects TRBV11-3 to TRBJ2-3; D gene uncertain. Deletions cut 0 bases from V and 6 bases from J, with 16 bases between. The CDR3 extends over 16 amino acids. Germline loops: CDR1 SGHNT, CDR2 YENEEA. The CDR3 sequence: CASSLDGRTYVDTQYF. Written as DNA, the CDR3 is TGTGCCAGCAGCTTAGATGGGCGCACGTATGTGGATACGCAGTATTTT.

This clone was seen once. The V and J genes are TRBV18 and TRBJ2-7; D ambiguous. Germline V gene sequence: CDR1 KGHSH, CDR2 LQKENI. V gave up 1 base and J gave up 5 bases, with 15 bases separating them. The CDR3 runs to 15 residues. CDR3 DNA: TGTGCCAGCTCACCACTGCAGGCCCTCGAGAACGAGCAGTACTTC. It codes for CASSPLQALENEQYF.

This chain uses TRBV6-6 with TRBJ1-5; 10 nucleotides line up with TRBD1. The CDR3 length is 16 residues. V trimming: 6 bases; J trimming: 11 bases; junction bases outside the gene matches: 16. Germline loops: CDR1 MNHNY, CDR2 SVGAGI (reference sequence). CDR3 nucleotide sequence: TGTGCCAGCAGCGGACTCGGGACAGGGGTTGGTGGGTCCCAGCATTTT. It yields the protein CASSGLGTGVGGSQHF.

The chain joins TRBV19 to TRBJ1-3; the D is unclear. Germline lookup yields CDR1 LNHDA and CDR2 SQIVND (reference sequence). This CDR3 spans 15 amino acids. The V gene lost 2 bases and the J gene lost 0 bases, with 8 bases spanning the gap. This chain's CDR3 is CASSIRVNSGNTIYF. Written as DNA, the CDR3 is TGTGCCAGTAGTATACGGGTGAACTCTGGAAACACCATATATTTT. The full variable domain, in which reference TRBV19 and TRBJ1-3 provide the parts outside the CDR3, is DGGITQSPKYLFRKEGQNVTLSCEQNLNHDAMYWYRQDPGQGLRLIYYSQIVNDFQKGDIAEGYSVSREKKESFPLTVTSAQKNPTAFYLCASSIRVNSGNTIYFGEGSWLTVV.

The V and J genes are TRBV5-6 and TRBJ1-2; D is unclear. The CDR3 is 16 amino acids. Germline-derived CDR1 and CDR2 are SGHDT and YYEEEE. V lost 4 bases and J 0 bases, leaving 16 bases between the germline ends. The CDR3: CASSRRVRGSNYGYTF. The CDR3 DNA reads TGTGCCAGCAGCCGCCGAGTCCGGGGATCTAACTATGGCTACACCTTC. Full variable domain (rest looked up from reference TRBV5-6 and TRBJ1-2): DAGVTQSPTHLIKTRGQQVTLRCSPKSGHDTVSWYQQALGQGPQFIFQYYEEEERQRGNFPDRFSGHQFPNYSSELNVNALLLGDSALYLCASSRRVRGSNYGYTFGSGTRLTVV.

The CDR3 is CASSQGTEISYEQYF. The CDR3 DNA reads as TGTGCCAGCAGCCAAGGGACAGAGATTTCCTACGAGCAGTACTTC. This sequence joins TRBV3-1 (or the pseudogene TRBV3-2) and TRBJ2-7; D might be TRBD1 (6 bases). The germline V gene encodes CDR1 LGHDT and CDR2 YNNKEL (reference sequence). The CDR3 extends over 15 amino acids. Trimming took 1 base from V and 1 from J, leaving 11 bases between them.

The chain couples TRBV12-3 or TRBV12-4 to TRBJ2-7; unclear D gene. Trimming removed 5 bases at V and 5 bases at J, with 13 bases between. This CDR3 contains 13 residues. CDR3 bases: TGTGCCAGCAGTCATAACTTGAGGAACGAGCAGTACTTC. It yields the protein CASSHNLRNEQYF.

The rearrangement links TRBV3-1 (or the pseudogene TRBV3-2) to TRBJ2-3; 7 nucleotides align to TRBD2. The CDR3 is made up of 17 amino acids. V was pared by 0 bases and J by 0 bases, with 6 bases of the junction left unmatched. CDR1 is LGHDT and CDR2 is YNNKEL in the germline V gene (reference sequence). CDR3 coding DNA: TGTGCCAGCAGCCAAGACCCCGTCGGGGGGAGCACAGATACGCAGTATTTT. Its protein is CASSQDPVGGSTDTQYF.

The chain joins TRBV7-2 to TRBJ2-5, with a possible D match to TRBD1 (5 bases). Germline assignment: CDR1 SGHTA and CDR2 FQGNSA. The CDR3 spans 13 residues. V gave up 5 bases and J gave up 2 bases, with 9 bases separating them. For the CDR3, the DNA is TGTGCCAGCAGCAAGGCAGGGCAAGAGACCCAGTACTTC. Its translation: CASSKAGQETQYF.

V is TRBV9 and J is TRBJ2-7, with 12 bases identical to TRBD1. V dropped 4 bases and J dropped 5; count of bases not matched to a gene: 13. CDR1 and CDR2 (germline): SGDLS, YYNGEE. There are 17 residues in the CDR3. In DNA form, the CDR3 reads TGTGCCAGCAGCCCGGGAGGAATATGGGACAGGGGGCACGAGCAGTACTTC. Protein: CASSPGGIWDRGHEQYF.

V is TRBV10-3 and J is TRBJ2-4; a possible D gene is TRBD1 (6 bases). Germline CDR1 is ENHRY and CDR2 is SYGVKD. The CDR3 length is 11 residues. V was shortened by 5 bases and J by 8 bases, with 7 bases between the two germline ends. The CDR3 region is CAISNRDIQYF. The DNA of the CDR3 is TGTGCCATCAGTAACAGGGACATTCAGTACTTC.

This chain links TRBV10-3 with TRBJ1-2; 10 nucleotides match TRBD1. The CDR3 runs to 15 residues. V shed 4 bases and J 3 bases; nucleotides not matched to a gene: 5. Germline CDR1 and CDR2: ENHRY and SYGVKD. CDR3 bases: TGTGCCATCAGTGCGACAGGGGGCGGGTACTATGGCTACACCTTC. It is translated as CAISATGGGYYGYTF.

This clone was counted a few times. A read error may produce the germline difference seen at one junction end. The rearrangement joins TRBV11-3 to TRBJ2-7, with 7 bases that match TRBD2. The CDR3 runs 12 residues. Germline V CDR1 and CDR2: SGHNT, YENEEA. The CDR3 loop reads CASSLGQRRAGF. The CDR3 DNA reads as TGTGCCAGCAGCTTAGGCCAGCGGCGAGCGGGGTTC.

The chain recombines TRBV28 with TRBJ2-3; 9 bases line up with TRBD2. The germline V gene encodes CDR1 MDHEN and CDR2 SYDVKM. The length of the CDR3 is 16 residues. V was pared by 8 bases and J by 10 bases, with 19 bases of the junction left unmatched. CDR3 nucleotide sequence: TGTGCCAGCTCCCCCCTACTAGCGGGTGTCCCATACGCGCAGTATTTT. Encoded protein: CASSPLLAGVPYAQYF.